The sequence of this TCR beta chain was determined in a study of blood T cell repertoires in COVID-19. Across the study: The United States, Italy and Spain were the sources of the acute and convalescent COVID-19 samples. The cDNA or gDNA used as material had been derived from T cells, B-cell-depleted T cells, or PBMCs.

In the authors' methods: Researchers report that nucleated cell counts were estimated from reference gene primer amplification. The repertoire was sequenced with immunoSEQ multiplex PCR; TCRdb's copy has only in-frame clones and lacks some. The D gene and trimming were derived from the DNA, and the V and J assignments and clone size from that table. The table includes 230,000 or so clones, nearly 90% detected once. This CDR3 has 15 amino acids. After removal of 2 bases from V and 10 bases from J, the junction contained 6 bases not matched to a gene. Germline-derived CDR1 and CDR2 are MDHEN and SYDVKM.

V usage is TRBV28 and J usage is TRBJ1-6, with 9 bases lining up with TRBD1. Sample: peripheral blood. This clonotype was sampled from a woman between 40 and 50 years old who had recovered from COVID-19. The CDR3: CASSLQGQGYSPLHF. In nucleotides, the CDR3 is TGTGCCAGCAGTTTACAGGGACAGGGTTACTCACCCCTCCACTTT.